This is a list of T cell receptor beta chains from one sample in a study of regulatory T cells in long-lasting Graves disease. TCRdb reanalysed the multiplex PCR reads using MiXCR and keeps one entry per CDR3 protein. The data show a few hundred thousand distinct CDR3 sequences, approximately 15% seen once. This same sample was also taken into another study, of T cells in Graves' hyperthyroidism and ophthalmopathy.

The source material was peripheral blood mononuclear cells (PBMCs), sampled at new diagnosis, from a patient treated with antithyroid drugs. These receptors came from a woman aged 45 to 65 with Graves disease. The CDR3 runs from the conserved cysteine through the conserved F or W. The order of the fields is V gene, D gene, J gene, clone size, CDR3 protein, CDR3 DNA. The D gene is left open where the match is weak. Clone size is given for some rows only: seen once, a few or many times, or a class if the clone is expanded.

V: TRBV7-9
D: TRBD1
J: TRBJ2-2
size: .
CDR3: CAGARNRGHTGELFF
DNA: TGTGCCGGGGCGCGGAACAGGGGGCACACCGGGGAGCTGTTTTTT

V: TRBV5-6
D: .
J: TRBJ1-2
size: few
CDR3: CASSLAQGGYTF
DNA: TGTGCCAGCAGCTTGGCCCAGGGAGGCTACACCTTC

V: TRBV12-3/TRBV12-4
D: TRBD2
J: TRBJ2-7
size: many
CDR3: CASGRLAGGLYEQYF
DNA: TGTGCCAGCGGCCGGCTAGCGGGCGGTTTATACGAGCAGTACTTC

V: TRBV7-6
D: .
J: TRBJ2-3
size: few
CDR3: CASSERDPLSDTQYF
DNA: TGTGCCAGCAGCGAACGGGACCCCCTGTCAGATACGCAGTATTTT

V: TRBV12-3/TRBV12-4
D: .
J: TRBJ1-3
size: many
CDR3: CASSDGRGGAGNTIYF
DNA: TGTGCCAGCAGCGACGGCAGGGGAGGCGCTGGAAACACCATATATTTT

V: TRBV6-2/TRBV6-3
D: .
J: TRBJ2-5
size: few
CDR3: CASRLYSQETQYF
DNA: TGTGCCAGCAGATTATATAGCCAAGAGACCCAGTACTTC

V: TRBV12-3/TRBV12-4
D: .
J: TRBJ1-2
size: .
CDR3: CASSLTRTRNGYTF
DNA: TGTGCCAGCAGTTTGACGAGGACAAGGAATGGCTACACCTTC

V: TRBV28
D: .
J: TRBJ1-5
size: many
CDR3: CASSIPIHRNQPQHF
DNA: TGTGCCAGCAGTATACCGATCCATCGCAATCAGCCCCAGCATTTT

V: TRBV4-1
D: .
J: TRBJ1-5
size: .
CDR3: CASSQEGQGFSNQPQHF
DNA: TGCGCCAGCAGCCAAGAGGGGCAGGGGTTTAGCAATCAGCCCCAGCATTTT

V: TRBV6-1
D: TRBD2
J: TRBJ2-5
size: many
CDR3: CASSEKRDETQYF
DNA: TGTGCCAGCAGTGAAAAGCGGGACGAGACCCAGTACTTC

V: TRBV14
D: TRBD1
J: TRBJ2-5
size: many
CDR3: CASSQGTGGVETQYF
DNA: TGTGCCAGCAGCCAAGGAACAGGGGGCGTGGAGACCCAGTACTTC

V: TRBV28
D: TRBD1
J: TRBJ2-4
size: few
CDR3: CASSPIPGQGVKNIQYF
DNA: TGTGCCAGCAGTCCAATCCCGGGACAGGGCGTCAAAAACATTCAGTACTTC

V: TRBV12-3/TRBV12-4
D: TRBD1
J: TRBJ2-7
size: many
CDR3: CASSFSTGGREQYF
DNA: TGTGCCAGCAGTTTTTCGACAGGGGGTCGCGAGCAGTACTTC

V: TRBV6-1
D: TRBD1
J: TRBJ2-3
size: few
CDR3: CASSPPVPGGLLTDTQYF
DNA: TGTGCCAGCAGTCCCCCCGTTCCAGGGGGATTACTCACAGATACGCAGTATTTT